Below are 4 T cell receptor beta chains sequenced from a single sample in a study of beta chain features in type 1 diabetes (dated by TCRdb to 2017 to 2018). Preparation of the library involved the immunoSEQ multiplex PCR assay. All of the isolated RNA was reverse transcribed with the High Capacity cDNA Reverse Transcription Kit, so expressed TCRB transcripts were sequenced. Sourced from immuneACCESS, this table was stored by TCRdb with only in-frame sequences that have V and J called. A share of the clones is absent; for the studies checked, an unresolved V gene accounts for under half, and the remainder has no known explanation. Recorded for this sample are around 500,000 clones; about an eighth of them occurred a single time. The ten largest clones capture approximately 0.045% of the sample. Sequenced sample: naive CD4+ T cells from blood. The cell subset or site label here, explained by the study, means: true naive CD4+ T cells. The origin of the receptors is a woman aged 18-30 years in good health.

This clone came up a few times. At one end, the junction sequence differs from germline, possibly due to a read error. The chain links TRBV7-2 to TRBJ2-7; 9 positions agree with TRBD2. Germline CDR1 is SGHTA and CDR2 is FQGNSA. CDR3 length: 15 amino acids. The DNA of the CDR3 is TGTGCCAGCAGTTTAGCGGGAGAGGGGATCTACGAGCAGTACTTC. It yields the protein CASSLAGEGIYEQYF. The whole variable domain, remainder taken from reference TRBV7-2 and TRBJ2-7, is GAGVSQSPSNKVTEKGKDVELRCDPISGHTALYWYRQSLGQGLEFLIYFQGNSAPDKSGLPSDRFSAERTGGSVSTLTIQRTQQEDSAVYLCASSLAGEGIYEQYFGPGTRLTVT.

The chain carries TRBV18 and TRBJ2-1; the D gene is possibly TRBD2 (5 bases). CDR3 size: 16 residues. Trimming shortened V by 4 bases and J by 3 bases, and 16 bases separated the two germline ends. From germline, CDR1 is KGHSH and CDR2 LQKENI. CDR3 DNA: TGTGCCAGCTCACTTACCGGGCCCGAGGGCTACAATGAGCAGTTCTTC. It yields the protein CASSLTGPEGYNEQFF. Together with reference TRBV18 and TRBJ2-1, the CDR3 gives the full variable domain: NAGVMQNPRHLVRRRGQEARLRCSPMKGHSHVYWYRQLPEEGLKFMVYLQKENIIDESGMPKERFSAEFPKEGPSILRIQQVVRGDSAAYFCASSLTGPEGYNEQFFGPGTRLTVL.

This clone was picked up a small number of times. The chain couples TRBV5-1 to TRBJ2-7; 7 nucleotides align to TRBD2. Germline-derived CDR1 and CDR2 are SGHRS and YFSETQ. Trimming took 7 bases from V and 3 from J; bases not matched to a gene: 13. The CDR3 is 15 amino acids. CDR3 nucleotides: TGCGCCAGCCAACTAGCGACCTTCGACTACTACGAGCAGTACTTC. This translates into CASQLATFDYYEQYF.

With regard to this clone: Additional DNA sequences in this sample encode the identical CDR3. The CDR3 here is CASSQEEAGGTDTQYF. The CDR3 nucleotides are TGCGCCAGCAGCCAAGAGGAAGCGGGGGGCACAGATACGCAGTATTTT. V gene TRBV4-1 combines with J gene TRBJ2-3, with 8 positions matching TRBD2. The ends lost 0 bases at V and 1 base at J; junction bases unmatched: 3. CDR1 MGHRA and CDR2 YSYEKL come from the germline V gene. CDR3 length: 16 residues.